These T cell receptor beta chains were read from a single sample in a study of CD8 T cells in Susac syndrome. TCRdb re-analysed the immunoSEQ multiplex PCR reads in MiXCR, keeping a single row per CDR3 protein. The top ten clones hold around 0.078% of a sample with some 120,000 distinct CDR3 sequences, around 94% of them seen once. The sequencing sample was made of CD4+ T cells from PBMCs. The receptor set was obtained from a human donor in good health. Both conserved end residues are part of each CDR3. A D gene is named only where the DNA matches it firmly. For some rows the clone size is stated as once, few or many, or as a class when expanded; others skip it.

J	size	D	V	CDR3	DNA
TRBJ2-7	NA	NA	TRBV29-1	CSVDRGGSYEQYF	TGCAGCGTTGATAGGGGCGGATCCTACGAGCAGTACTTC
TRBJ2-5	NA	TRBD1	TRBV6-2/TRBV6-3	CATMDRIQETQYF	TGTGCCACCATGGACAGGATCCAAGAGACCCAGTACTTC
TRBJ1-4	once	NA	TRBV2	CASSGWVSSNEKLFF	TGTGCCAGCAGTGGGTGGGTCAGCTCCAATGAAAAACTGTTTTTT
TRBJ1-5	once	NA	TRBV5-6	CASSFSRLFNQPQHF	TGTGCCAGCAGCTTTTCCAGACTATTCAATCAGCCCCAGCATTTT
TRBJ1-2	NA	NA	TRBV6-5	CASSTRRTQDYGYTF	TGTGCCAGCAGTACCCGTAGGACACAAGATTATGGCTACACCTTC
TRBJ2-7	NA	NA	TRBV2	CASSDGPGHHYEQYF	TGTGCCAGCAGTGATGGTCCAGGACACCACTACGAGCAGTACTTC
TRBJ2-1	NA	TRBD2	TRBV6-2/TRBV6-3	CASISLAGLYNEQFF	TGTGCCAGCATTTCTCTAGCGGGACTCTACAATGAGCAGTTCTTC
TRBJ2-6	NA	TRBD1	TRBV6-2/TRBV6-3	CASSHRGSGANVLTF	TGTGCCAGCAGTCACAGGGGGAGTGGGGCCAACGTCCTGACTTTC
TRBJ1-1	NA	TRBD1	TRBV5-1	CASSPGTGNTEAFF	TGCGCCAGCAGCCCCGGGACAGGGAACACTGAAGCTTTCTTT
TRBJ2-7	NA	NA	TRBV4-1	CASSQLWGDGTYEQYF	TGCGCCAGCAGCCAACTCTGGGGAGATGGAACCTACGAGCAGTACTTC
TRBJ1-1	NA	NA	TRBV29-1	CSVEGSQARNTEAFF	TGCAGCGTTGAGGGGTCCCAGGCCAGGAACACTGAAGCTTTCTTT
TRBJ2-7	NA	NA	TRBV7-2	CASSLAPHGLGYEQYF	TGTGCCAGCAGCTTAGCGCCCCACGGTTTGGGGTACGAGCAGTACTTC
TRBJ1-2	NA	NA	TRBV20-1	CSTRDGANYGYTF	TGCAGCACACGGGACGGAGCTAACTATGGCTACACCTTC
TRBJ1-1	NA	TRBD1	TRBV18	CASSSGRTGLNTEAFF	TGTGCCAGCTCATCAGGAAGGACAGGTTTGAACACTGAAGCTTTCTTT
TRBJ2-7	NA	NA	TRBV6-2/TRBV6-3	CASSNYEQYF	TGTGCCAGCAGTAATTACGAGCAGTACTTC
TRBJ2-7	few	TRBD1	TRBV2	CASCDRGGEQYF	TGTGCCAGCTGTGACAGGGGCGGCGAGCAGTACTTC
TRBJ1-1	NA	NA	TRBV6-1	CASIRSGNTEAFF	TGTGCCAGCATCCGGTCAGGGAACACTGAAGCTTTCTTT
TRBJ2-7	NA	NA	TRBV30	CAWSSGASYGQYF	TGTGCCTGGAGTTCCGGGGCATCCTACGGGCAGTACTTC
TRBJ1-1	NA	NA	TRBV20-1	CSAKEKGVDTEAFF	TGCAGTGCGAAAGAGAAGGGGGTGGACACTGAAGCTTTCTTT
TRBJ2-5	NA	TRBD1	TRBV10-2	CASLTWDRGETQYF	TGCGCCAGCCTAACCTGGGACAGGGGGGAGACCCAGTACTTC
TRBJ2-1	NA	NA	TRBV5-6	CASSLLRNNEQFF	TGTGCCAGCAGCTTGCTCAGGAACAATGAGCAGTTCTTC
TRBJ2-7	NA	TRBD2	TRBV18	CASSPGLAGEGAYEQYF	TGTGCCAGCTCACCGGGACTAGCGGGAGAGGGGGCCTACGAGCAGTACTTC
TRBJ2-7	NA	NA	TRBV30	CAWSQLPEQYF	TGTGCCTGGAGCCAGTTGCCAGAGCAGTACTTC
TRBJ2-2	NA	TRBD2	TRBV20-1	CSARRREGITGELFF	TGCAGTGCCAGGCGGCGGGAGGGCATTACCGGGGAGCTGTTTTTT
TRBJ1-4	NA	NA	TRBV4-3	CASSRRLTAEKLFF	TGCGCCAGCAGCCGCCGACTCACGGCCGAAAAACTGTTTTTT
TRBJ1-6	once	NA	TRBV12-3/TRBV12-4	CASSFSPVRTGSPLHF	TGTGCCAGCAGTTTTTCACCGGTGAGGACGGGGTCACCCCTCCACTTT
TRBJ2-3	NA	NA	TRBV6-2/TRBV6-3	CASRGSADTQYF	TGTGCCAGCAGGGGGAGCGCAGATACGCAGTATTTT